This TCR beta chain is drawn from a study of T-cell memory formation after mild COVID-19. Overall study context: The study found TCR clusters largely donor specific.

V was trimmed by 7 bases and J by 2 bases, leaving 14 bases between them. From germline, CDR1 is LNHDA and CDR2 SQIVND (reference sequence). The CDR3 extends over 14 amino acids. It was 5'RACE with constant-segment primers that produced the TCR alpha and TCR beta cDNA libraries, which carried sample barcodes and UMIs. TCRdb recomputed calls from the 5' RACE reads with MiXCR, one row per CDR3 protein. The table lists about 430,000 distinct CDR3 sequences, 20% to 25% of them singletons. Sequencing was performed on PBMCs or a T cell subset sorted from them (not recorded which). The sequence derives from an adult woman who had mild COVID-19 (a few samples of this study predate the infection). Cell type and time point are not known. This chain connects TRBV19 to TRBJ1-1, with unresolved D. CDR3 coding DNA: TGTGCCAGTACCTGGTCGCACGGAAACACTGAAGCTTTCTTT. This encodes CASTWSHGNTEAFF.